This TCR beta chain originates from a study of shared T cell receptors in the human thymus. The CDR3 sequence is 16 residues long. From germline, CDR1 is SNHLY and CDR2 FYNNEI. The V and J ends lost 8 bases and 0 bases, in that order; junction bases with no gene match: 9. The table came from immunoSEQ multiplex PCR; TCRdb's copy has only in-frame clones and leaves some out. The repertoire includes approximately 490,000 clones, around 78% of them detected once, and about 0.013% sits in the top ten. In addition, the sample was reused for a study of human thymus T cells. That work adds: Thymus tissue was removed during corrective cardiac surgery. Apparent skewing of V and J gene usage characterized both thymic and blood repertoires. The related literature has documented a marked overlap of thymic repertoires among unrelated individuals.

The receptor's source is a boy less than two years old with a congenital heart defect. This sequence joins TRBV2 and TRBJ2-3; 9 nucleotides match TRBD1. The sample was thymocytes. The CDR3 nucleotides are TGTGCCAGCGCCCGGGACAGGGACCCTAGCACAGATACGCAGTATTTT. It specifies CASARDRDPSTDTQYF.